This TCR beta chain stems from a study of T-cell reconstitution after alpha-beta-depleted transplantation in children. Points from the study as a whole: Several hundred graft clones that had expanded were reportedly the source of alpha-beta T cells about two months after transplant. For some patients, TCRbeta diversity was high at day 60 because of recipient T cells and thymic progenitors that survived. Newly produced T cells mostly provided counts and TCRbeta diversity after one year, as hyperexpanded clones declined.

V gave up 3 bases and J gave up 4 bases; unmatched junction bases: 4. This CDR3 region has 14 residues. Library preparation (for TCRbeta) was performed with unique molecular identifiers. A single record per CDR3 protein comes from TCRdb applying MiXCR to the PCR reads. The repertoire holds some 300,000 distinct CDR3 sequences, with around 9.1% as singletons. This clonotype was found a few times. Antigen unknown. The sequencing used PBMCs, collected before TCRalphabeta/CD19-depleted stem cell transplant. The sequence was obtained from a boy less than two years old with acute myeloid leukemia, due to receive a stem cell transplant. The V gene is TRBV12-3 or TRBV12-4, the J gene TRBJ2-5, with TRBD1 matching over 8 bases. Written as DNA, the CDR3 is TGTGCCAGCAGTTTTGGTCAGGGGGCAGAGACCCAGTACTTC. Translation: CASSFGQGAETQYF.